One sample yielded the 29 T cell receptor beta chains listed below, sequenced in a study of T cells in Graves' hyperthyroidism and ophthalmopathy. From RNA transcripts, TCR beta CDR3 regions were amplified. The HTBI set primed first-round TCR CDR3 RT-PCR. TCRdb used MiXCR to reprocess the multiplex PCR reads, holding one entry per CDR3 protein. This table has over 700,000 distinct CDR3 sequences, around 40% appearing once. Sequenced material: blood. All receptors come from a woman aged 40-49 years with Graves' hyperthyroidism.

V usage is TRBV12-5 and J usage is TRBJ2-2; perhaps TRBD1 as D (6 bases). The V end was cut by 1 base, the J end by 0 bases, with 12 bases between. The germline V gene has CDR1 LGHNT and CDR2 FRNRAP. This CDR3 is built from 17 residues. CDR3: CASGLGTEYANTGELFF. CDR3 in DNA: TGTGCTAGTGGTTTGGGGACAGAGTACGCGAACACCGGGGAGCTGTTTTTT. Full variable domain (remainder filled in from reference TRBV12-5 and TRBJ2-2): DARVTQTPRHKVTEMGQEVTMRCQPILGHNTVFWYRQTMMQGLELLAYFRNRAPLDDSGMPKDRFSAEMPDATLATLKIQPSEPRDSAVYFCASGLGTEYANTGELFFGEGSRLTVL.

This clonotype has just one count. This chain joins TRBV5-4 and TRBJ2-1; D possibly corresponds to TRBD1 (5 bases). The germline CDR1 and CDR2 sequences are SGHNT and YYREEE (reference sequence). Trimming cost V 10 bases and J 11 bases, with 28 bases left between them. CDR3 length: 15 residues. The CDR3 loop reads CAGRRTSEGVSKQFF. CDR3 sequence (DNA): TGTGCCGGACGGCGGACGAGCGAAGGGGTCAGTAAGCAGTTCTTC.

As for this clonotype: An end of the junction differs from the germline gene, which may be a read error. This chain links TRBV13 with TRBJ1-6, with a tentative D call TRBD1 (5 bases). The CDR3 spans 14 residues. Germline V gene lookup returns CDR1 PRHDT and CDR2 FYEKMQ (reference sequence). DNA of the CDR3: TGTGCCAGCAGCGGGGACTCCTTTAATTCACCCCTCCACTTT. This encodes CASSGDSFNSPLHF.

V gene TRBV4-3 combines with J gene TRBJ2-5, with TRBD1 matching over 10 bases. J was trimmed by 4 bases and V by 1 base; bases with no gene match: 3. This CDR3 has 15 amino acids. Germline values: CDR1 LGHNA, CDR2 YSLEER. CDR3 region: CASSQVRDRGETQYF. CDR3 DNA sequence: TGCGCCAGCAGCCAAGTCCGGGACAGGGGAGAGACCCAGTACTTC.

The chain joins TRBV28 to TRBJ2-7; perhaps TRBD1 as D (6 bases). The V end was cut by 5 bases, the J end by 2 bases, with 13 bases between. This CDR3 comprises 14 residues. The germline V gene has CDR1 MDHEN and CDR2 SYDVKM. CDR3 sequence: CASSPPTGTYEQYF. Written as DNA, the CDR3 is TGTGCCAGCAGTCCCCCGACAGGTACCTACGAGCAGTACTTC. Variable domain in full (rest from reference TRBV28 and TRBJ2-7): DVKVTQSSRYLVKRTGEKVFLECVQDMDHENMFWYRQDPGLGLRLIYFSYDVKMKEKGDIPEGYSVSREKKERFSLILESASTNQTSMYLCASSPPTGTYEQYFGPGTRLTVT.

This rearrangement joins TRBV2 to TRBJ1-1; 7 nucleotides line up with TRBD1. Germline V lookup: CDR1 SNHLY, CDR2 FYNNEI. V shed 4 bases and J 6 bases; nucleotides not matched to a gene: 5. This CDR3 has 13 amino acids. DNA for the CDR3: TGTGCCAGCAGTGGCGGGACAGCTCCTGAAGCTTTCTTT. Its translation is CASSGGTAPEAFF.

This clonotype was observed a few times. The chain has TRBV5-6 and TRBJ1-5; no clear D gene. The CDR3 is made up of 14 amino acids. Trimming took off 1 base at V and 4 bases at J, with 9 bases between the two ends. Germline V gene data show CDR1 as SGHDT and CDR2 as YYEEEE. The CDR3 DNA follows: TGTGCCAGCAGCTTGTCTTTGGGAAATCAGCCCCAGCATTTT. Amino acids: CASSLSLGNQPQHF.

The genes are TRBV6-5 and TRBJ1-6; no firm D call. In germline, CDR1 is MNHEY, CDR2 SVGAGI. The CDR3 extends over 15 amino acids. Between the trimmed V and J ends, which lost 6 bases and 7 bases, there was a span of 16 bases. CDR3 protein: CASRAPVGVNSPLHF. In DNA, the CDR3 is TGTGCCAGCAGGGCCCCGGTTGGGGTGAATTCACCCCTCCACTTT.

This clonotype was found many times. The chain combines TRBV10-3 with TRBJ2-2, with D perhaps TRBD2 (6 bases). CDR3 size: 14 residues. Looked up from germline, CDR1 is ENHRY and CDR2 is SYGVKD. The ends were cut back, 8 bases at V and 7 bases at J, with 17 bases in the middle. The CDR3 DNA reads TGTGCCATCCGGGGTGGCGGGGTCGGCGGGGAGCTGTTTTTT. As protein: CAIRGGGVGGELFF.

Comments on this clonotype: Because the CDR3 is missing its conserved closing phenylalanine or tryptophan, this is likely a read error. The V and J genes are TRBV2 and TRBJ1-1; 9 positions agree with TRBD1. V lost 10 bases and J lost 4; bases outside the gene matches: 13. The CDR3 loop spans 15 amino acids. Germline assignment: CDR1 SNHLY and CDR2 FYNNEI. The CDR3 region is CANRGTGRRGTEAFC. CDR3 DNA sequence: TGTGCCAACAGGGGGACAGGGAGGCGTGGCACTGAAGCTTTCTGT.

This clonotype appeared a few times. The chain recombines TRBV4-1 with TRBJ1-1; tentative D call: TRBD1 (6 bases). This CDR3 has 17 residues. The V end was cut by 3 bases, the J end by 6 bases, with 23 bases between. In germline, CDR1 is MGHRA, CDR2 YSYEKL. CDR3 in DNA: TGCGCCAGCAGCCAGATGGGGGACACCCTTTTGTACGCTGAAGCTTTCTTT. It specifies CASSQMGDTLLYAEAFF.

This clonotype was found many times. The chain carries TRBV15 and TRBJ2-7; no clear D gene. Germline-derived CDR1 and CDR2 are LNHNV and YYDKDF (reference sequence). Trimming took off 6 bases at V and 6 bases at J, with 15 bases between the two ends. There are 13 residues in the CDR3. Here the CDR3 reads CATSITSSGEQYF. In DNA form, the CDR3 reads TGTGCCACCAGTATCACCTCATCCGGCGAGCAGTACTTC.

Concerning this clonotype: The junction shows a germline mismatch at one end, possibly a read error. The CDR3 here is CASRWSDGHTF. In DNA, the CDR3 is TGTGCCAGCAGATGGAGCGATGGCCACACCTTC. The gene calls are TRBV6-2 or TRBV6-3 and TRBJ1-2; no firm D call. Per germline, CDR1 MNHEY and CDR2 SVGEGT. The CDR3 loop spans 11 amino acids.

At least ten counts were recorded for this clonotype. The CDR3 region has the DNA TGTGCCAGCAGCCCTGGCATCTATGAAAAACTGTTTTTT. This translates into CASSPGIYEKLFF. This chain joins TRBV7-6 and TRBJ1-4, with D unclear. V was clipped by 5 bases and J by 6 bases, with 10 bases between them. CDR1 and CDR2 (germline): SGHVS, FNYEAQ. The CDR3 is 13 residues long. The whole variable domain, filled in from reference TRBV7-6 and TRBJ1-4, reads GAGVSQSPRYKVTKRGQDVALRCDPISGHVSLYWYRQALGQGPEFLTYFNYEAQQDKSGLPNDRFSAERPEGSISTLTIQRTEQRDSAMYRCASSPGIYEKLFFGSGTQLSVL.

This clonotype was recorded at least ten times. This chain uses TRBV5-6 with TRBJ2-5; D unresolved. Germline assignment: CDR1 SGHDT and CDR2 YYEEEE. The CDR3 totals 11 residues. V lost 6 bases and J lost 5, with 8 bases in between. The CDR3 DNA reads TGTGCCAGCACCTTCGGTGAGACCCAGTACTTC. It encodes CASTFGETQYF.

The chain joins TRBV14 to TRBJ1-4, with no clear D. Trimming shortened V by 1 base and J by 14 bases, and 8 bases separated the two germline ends. The CDR3 consists of 11 residues. Germline V gene data show CDR1 as SGHDN and CDR2 as FVKESK. The DNA for the CDR3 is TGTGCCAGCAGCCAAGGGTTAGCGCTGTTTTTT. Its translation is CASSQGLALFF.

This chain joins TRBV4-1 and TRBJ1-2; D call uncertain. V was trimmed by 3 bases and J by 5 bases, leaving 19 bases between them. Germline values: CDR1 MGHRA, CDR2 YSYEKL. CDR3 length equals 16 residues. The CDR3 here is CASSHDGKGWVYGYTF. The CDR3 nucleotides read TGCGCCAGCAGCCACGACGGGAAGGGTTGGGTATATGGCTACACCTTC.

This clonotype appeared many times. The gene calls are TRBV29-1 and TRBJ1-1, with D possibly TRBD1 on 5 matching bases. Germline loops: CDR1 SQVTM, CDR2 ANQGSEA. V lost 5 bases and J 4 bases, leaving 11 bases between the germline ends. This CDR3 region has 12 residues. The CDR3 loop reads CSVRGRGTEAFF. CDR3 nucleotides: TGCAGCGTTCGGGGAAGGGGCACTGAAGCTTTCTTT.

The chain recombines TRBV14 with TRBJ1-2, with 7 positions matching TRBD1. J lost 5 bases, V lost 1 base, and 7 bases had no gene match. CDR3 length: 15 residues. The germline V gene encodes CDR1 SGHDN and CDR2 FVKESK. CDR3 sequence reads: CASSQVAGTEYGYTF. The CDR3 DNA is TGTGCCAGCAGCCAAGTAGCCGGGACAGAGTATGGCTACACCTTC.

This sequence joins TRBV20-1 and TRBJ1-2, with D possibly TRBD1 on 5 matching bases. Germline V gene data show CDR1 as DFQATT and CDR2 as SNEGSKA (reference sequence). Trimming left V 6 bases short and J 5 bases short, with 13 bases between. There are 12 residues in the CDR3. CDR3 coding DNA: TGCAGTGCAGGGACGGGGAAATATGGCTACACCTTC. Protein sequence: CSAGTGKYGYTF.

A few counts support this clonotype. This chain links TRBV7-9 with TRBJ1-2; D ambiguous. The V end lost 0 bases, the J end lost 1 base, and 15 bases lay between the germline ends. In germline, CDR1 is SEHNR, CDR2 FQNEAQ (reference sequence). There are 17 residues in the CDR3. The CDR3 DNA is TGTGCCAGCAGCTTAGCGAAGGTGGACCTACGTAACTATGGCTACACCTTC. Residues: CASSLAKVDLRNYGYTF.

The sample holds many counts of this clonotype. V is TRBV7-9 and J is TRBJ2-7, with D perhaps TRBD2 (5 bases). The V gene lost 2 bases and the J gene lost 2 bases, with 7 bases spanning the gap. Germline V lookup: CDR1 SEHNR, CDR2 FQNEAQ (reference sequence). The CDR3 is made up of 13 amino acids. The CDR3 protein is CASSLNGAYEQYF. The CDR3 nucleotides read TGTGCCAGCAGCTTAAACGGGGCCTACGAGCAGTACTTC.

The chain recombines TRBV7-9 with TRBJ2-1; 10 bases map to TRBD2. Germline lookup yields CDR1 SEHNR and CDR2 FQNEAQ (reference sequence). The CDR3 spans 15 residues. V dropped 3 bases and J dropped 4; count of bases not matched to a gene: 3. CDR3 coding DNA: TGTGCCAGCAGCTTGACTAGCGGGTATTACAATGAGCAGTTCTTC. This sequence encodes CASSLTSGYYNEQFF.

The chain couples TRBV14 to TRBJ1-5; 7 bases are a match to TRBD1. The CDR3 extends over 19 amino acids. With 1 base clipped from V and 0 bases from J, the junction kept 12 bases outside the gene matches. Germline assignment: CDR1 SGHDN and CDR2 FVKESK. CDR3 sequence (DNA): TGTGCCAGCAGCCAAGGTAGGGACAGCGCCGTTTATAGCAATCAGCCCCAGCATTTT. Translation: CASSQGRDSAVYSNQPQHF.

The rearrangement links TRBV9 to TRBJ1-1, with D hard to call. The V gene's germline CDR1 is SGDLS and CDR2 YYNGEE. This CDR3 comprises 14 residues. V lost 4 bases and J 5 bases, leaving 15 bases between the germline ends. The chain's CDR3 is CASSQSDGRTEAFF. The CDR3 nucleotides read TGTGCCAGCAGCCAAAGCGACGGGAGAACTGAAGCTTTCTTT.

This clonotype was observed many times. The J gene is TRBJ2-7, the V gene TRBV20-1; D may be TRBD1 (5 bases). CDR1 and CDR2 from the germline V gene are DFQATT and SNEGSKA (reference sequence). V was clipped by 3 bases and J by 7 bases, with 10 bases between them. CDR3 length: 11 amino acids. This CDR3 is CSASEDKEQYF. The CDR3, as DNA: TGCAGTGCTAGTGAGGACAAAGAGCAGTACTTC.

The V and J genes are TRBV11-1 and TRBJ2-5; 7 nucleotides align to TRBD2. With the DNA end fitting TRBJ2-7 better, the J assignment may be wrong. The CDR3 spans 15 residues. The germline CDR1 and CDR2 sequences are SGHAT and FQDESV (reference sequence). DNA of the CDR3: TGTGCCAGCAGCTACGGGACTACCCAACTCTACGAGCAGTACTTC. Amino acid sequence: CASSYGTTQLYEQYF.

As DNA, the CDR3 is TGCAGTGCTAGAGATCCCTCCCTAGGTAGGAGCAATCAGCCCCAGCATTTT. Translating it yields CSARDPSLGRSNQPQHF. The V and J genes are TRBV20-1 and TRBJ1-5; no clear D gene. This CDR3 region has 17 residues. Between the trimmed V and J ends, which lost 0 bases and 1 base, there was a span of 16 bases. Germline-derived CDR1 and CDR2 are DFQATT and SNEGSKA (reference sequence).

This clonotype has at least ten counts. The rearrangement joins TRBV19 to TRBJ2-6, with 7 bases aligning to TRBD1. The CDR3 consists of 18 residues. V gave up 5 bases and J gave up 0 bases; unmatched junction bases: 10. Germline V gene data show CDR1 as LNHDA and CDR2 as SQIVND (reference sequence). The CDR3 region has the DNA TGTGCCAGTAGTGGACGGACAGGCCTGAGCTCTGGGGCCAACGTCCTGACTTTC. It specifies CASSGRTGLSSGANVLTF.